A selection of T cell receptor beta chains follows, all from one sample in a study of blood T cell repertoires in COVID-19. Sequencing was performed with immunoSEQ multiplex PCR; in TCRdb, only in-frame clones are kept and a portion is missing. The sample lists 300,000 to 450,000 clones, around 87% seen once, with roughly 2.1% in the top ten. The sequencing input was peripheral blood. The receptors were sampled from a woman in her sixties with COVID-19, enrolled during active disease. CDR3s include the opening cysteine and the closing phenylalanine or tryptophan. The D gene is left open where the match is weak. A clone size is listed for some rows: how often the clone was seen (once, few, many), or a class if it is expanded.

clone_size	v_call	d_call	j_call	cdr3_nt	cdr3_aa
few	TRBV10-3	NA	TRBJ1-1	TGTGCCATCAGTGACGACAGATTGAACACTGAAGCTTTCTTT	CAISDDRLNTEAFF
NA	TRBV3-1/TRBV3-2	TRBD1	TRBJ2-3	TGTGCCAGCAGTCAAACCTTGGGACAGGGACTTGTGGGAGACACAGATACGCAGTATTTT	CASSQTLGQGLVGDTDTQYF
NA	TRBV7-6	TRBD1	TRBJ1-2	TGTGCCAGCAGCTCCCCGGGGCAGGGGGCGGATGGCTACACCTTC	CASSSPGQGADGYTF
NA	TRBV12-5	TRBD2	TRBJ2-7	TGTGCTAGTGGTCTACTAGCGGGGGAGCCTCGGTTCCTGGAGCAGTACTTC	CASGLLAGEPRFLEQYF
NA	TRBV7-7	NA	TRBJ1-4	TGTGCTAGCAGTGGTGTATCGGTAAATGAAAAACTGTTTTTT	CASSGVSVNEKLFF
NA	TRBV4-1	TRBD2	TRBJ2-5	TGCGCCAGCAGCCAAAGACTAGCGGGGGGGCGTGAGACCCAGTACTTC	CASSQRLAGGRETQYF
NA	TRBV12-3/TRBV12-4	NA	TRBJ1-3	TGTGCCAGCACAAACTCTGGAAACACCATATATTTT	CASTNSGNTIYF
NA	TRBV12-3/TRBV12-4	NA	TRBJ2-1	TGTGCCAGCAGTTTCTCAGGGATCGGAGAGCAGTTCTTC	CASSFSGIGEQFF
once	TRBV3-1/TRBV3-2	TRBD2	TRBJ2-5	TGTGCCAGCAGCCAATGGGGTGAGCGGGGGGGAAAAGAGACCCAGTACTTC	CASSQWGERGGKETQYF
NA	TRBV2	TRBD2	TRBJ2-3	TGTGCCAGCAGCGGGACTAGTCCCACAGATACGCAGTATTTT	CASSGTSPTDTQYF
NA	TRBV12-5	NA	TRBJ2-2	TGTGCTAGTGGTTTGGTACTGCAGGGAACCACCGGGGAGCTGTTTTTT	CASGLVLQGTTGELFF
few	TRBV2	NA	TRBJ1-1	TGTGCCAGCAGGCAAACCGGGTTACGGAACACTGAAGCTTTCTTT	CASRQTGLRNTEAFF
few	TRBV18	NA	TRBJ2-7	TGTGCCAGCTCACCAGGCCCCGGGAATTACGAGCAGTACTTC	CASSPGPGNYEQYF
NA	TRBV2	TRBD1	TRBJ1-6	TGTGCCAGCAGCGGGACAGGGCCGAGCTCCTATAATTCACCCCTCCACTTT	CASSGTGPSSYNSPLHF
NA	TRBV6-5	NA	TRBJ1-1	TGTGCCAGCACGTCCGGGGGGAGTGGGGACACTGAAGCTTTCTTT	CASTSGGSGDTEAFF
NA	TRBV6-5	NA	TRBJ1-3	TGTGCCAGCAGTTTGGACAGTGCCTCTGGAAACACCATATATTTT	CASSLDSASGNTIYF
once	TRBV9	NA	TRBJ2-1	TGTGCCAGCAGCGCGAACGCCCTAGGCGGCAGCTCCTACAATGAGCAGTTCTTC	CASSANALGGSSYNEQFF
once	TRBV18	NA	TRBJ1-5	TGTGCCAGCTCACCACGGGCCGATTGGGAGCCCCAGCATTTT	CASSPRADWEPQHF
once	TRBV12-3/TRBV12-4	TRBD1	TRBJ1-2	TGTGCCAGCAAAGGGACAGCTCTCTATGGCTACACCTTC	CASKGTALYGYTF
NA	TRBV5-1	TRBD2	TRBJ2-1	TGCGCCAGCACCGTGGGGCTAGCGGGGCTCGATGAGCAGTTCTTC	CASTVGLAGLDEQFF